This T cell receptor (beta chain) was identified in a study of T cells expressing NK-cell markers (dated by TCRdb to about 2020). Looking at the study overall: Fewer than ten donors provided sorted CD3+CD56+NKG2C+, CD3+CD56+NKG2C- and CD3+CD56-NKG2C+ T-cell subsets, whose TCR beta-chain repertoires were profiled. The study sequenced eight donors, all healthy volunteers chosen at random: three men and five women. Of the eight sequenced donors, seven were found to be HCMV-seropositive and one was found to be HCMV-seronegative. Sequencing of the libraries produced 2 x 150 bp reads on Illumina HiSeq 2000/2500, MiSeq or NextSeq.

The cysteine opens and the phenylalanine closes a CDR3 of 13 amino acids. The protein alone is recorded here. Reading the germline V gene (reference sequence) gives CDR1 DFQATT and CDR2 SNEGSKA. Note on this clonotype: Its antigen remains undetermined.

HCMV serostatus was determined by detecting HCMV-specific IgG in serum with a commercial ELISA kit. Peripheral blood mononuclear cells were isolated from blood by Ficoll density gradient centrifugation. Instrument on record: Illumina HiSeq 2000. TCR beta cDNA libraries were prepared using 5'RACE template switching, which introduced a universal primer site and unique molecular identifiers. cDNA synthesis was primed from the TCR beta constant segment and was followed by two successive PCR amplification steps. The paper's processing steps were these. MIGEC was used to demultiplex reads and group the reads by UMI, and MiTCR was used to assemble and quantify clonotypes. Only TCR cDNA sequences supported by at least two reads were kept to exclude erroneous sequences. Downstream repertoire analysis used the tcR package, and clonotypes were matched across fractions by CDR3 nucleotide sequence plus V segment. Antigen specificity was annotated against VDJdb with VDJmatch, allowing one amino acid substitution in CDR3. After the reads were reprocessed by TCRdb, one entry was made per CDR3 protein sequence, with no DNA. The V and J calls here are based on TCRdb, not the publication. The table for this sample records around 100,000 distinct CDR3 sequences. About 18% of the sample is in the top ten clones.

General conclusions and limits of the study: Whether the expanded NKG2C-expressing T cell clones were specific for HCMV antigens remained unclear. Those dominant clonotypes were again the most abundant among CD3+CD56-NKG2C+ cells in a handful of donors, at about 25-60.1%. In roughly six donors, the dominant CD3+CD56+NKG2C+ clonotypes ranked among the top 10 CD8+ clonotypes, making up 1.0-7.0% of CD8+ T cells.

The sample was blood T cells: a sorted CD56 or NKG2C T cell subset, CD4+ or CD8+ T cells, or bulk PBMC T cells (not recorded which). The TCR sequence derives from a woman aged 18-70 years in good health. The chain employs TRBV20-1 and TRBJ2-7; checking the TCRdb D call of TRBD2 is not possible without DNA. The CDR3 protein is CSATTSVPYEQYF.